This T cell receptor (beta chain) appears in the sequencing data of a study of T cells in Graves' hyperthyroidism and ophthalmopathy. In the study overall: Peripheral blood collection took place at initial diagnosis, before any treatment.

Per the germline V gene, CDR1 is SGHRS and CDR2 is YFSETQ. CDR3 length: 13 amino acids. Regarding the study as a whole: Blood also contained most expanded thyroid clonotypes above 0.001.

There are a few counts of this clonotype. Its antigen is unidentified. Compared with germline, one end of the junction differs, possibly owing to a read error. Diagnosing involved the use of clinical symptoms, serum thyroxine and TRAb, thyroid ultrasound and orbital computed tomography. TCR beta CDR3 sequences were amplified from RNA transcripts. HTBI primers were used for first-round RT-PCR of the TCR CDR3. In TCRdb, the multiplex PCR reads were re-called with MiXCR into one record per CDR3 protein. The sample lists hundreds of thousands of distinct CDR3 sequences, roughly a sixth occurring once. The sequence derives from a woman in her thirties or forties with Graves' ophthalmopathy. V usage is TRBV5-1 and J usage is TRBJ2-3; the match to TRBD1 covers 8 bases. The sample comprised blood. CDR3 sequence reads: CASSPGQGDTQYF. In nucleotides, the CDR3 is TGTGCCAGCAGCCCAGGACAGGGCGATACGCAGTATTTT. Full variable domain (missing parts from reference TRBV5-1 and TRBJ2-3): KAGVTQTPRYLIKTRGQQVTLSCSPISGHRSVSWYQQTPGQGLQFLFEYFSETQRNKGNFPGRFSGRQFSNSRSEMNVSTLELGDSALYLCASSPGQGDTQYFGPGTRLTVL.